The 31 T cell receptor beta chains listed next were all sequenced from one sample in a study of T cell repertoires in cytomegalovirus infection. Their specific antigens are unknown. TCRdb independently ran MiXCR on the reads; one entry per CDR3 protein. The data show about 890,000 distinct CDR3 sequences, about 33% seen once. The starting material was cultured CD8+ T cells from PBMCs, obtained from culture after CMV antigen stimulation. The receptors were sampled from a human donor in good health (CMV status not recorded). Some clones in this sample may be carry-over from other donors' samples.

This clonotype was picked up a small number of times. The rearrangement uses TRBV7-9 and TRBJ1-1, with 7 bases fitting TRBD1. Germline loops: CDR1 SEHNR, CDR2 FQNEAQ (reference sequence). This CDR3 has 18 amino acids. The trim removed 1 base at V and 3 bases at J, leaving 14 bases unmatched. The CDR3 nucleotides read TGTGCCAGCAGCTTAGGGCTCGTGGGCAGGGGGAGGCACACTGAAGCTTTCTTT. This codes for CASSLGLVGRGRHTEAFF.

This chain uses TRBV6-2 or TRBV6-3 with TRBJ2-4, with 8 bases that match TRBD2. The CDR3 contains 11 residues. The trim removed 6 bases at V and 11 bases at J, leaving 3 bases unmatched. Germline CDR1 is MNHEY and CDR2 is SVGEGT. The CDR3 DNA reads TGTGCCAGCAGGACTAGCGCCTTTCAGTACTTC. Translation gives CASRTSAFQYF.

The genes are TRBV7-6 and TRBJ1-5; the D is unclear. Trimming took 5 bases from V and 0 from J, leaving 11 bases between them. The germline gives CDR1 SGHVS, CDR2 FNYEAQ. The length of the CDR3 is 15 residues. CDR3 DNA sequence: TGTGCCAGCAGCCCTACAGATTATAGCAATCAGCCCCAGCATTTT. Residues: CASSPTDYSNQPQHF. The entire variable domain, with the rest obtained from reference TRBV7-6 and TRBJ1-5, is as follows: GAGVSQSPRYKVTKRGQDVALRCDPISGHVSLYWYRQALGQGPEFLTYFNYEAQQDKSGLPNDRFSAERPEGSISTLTIQRTEQRDSAMYRCASSPTDYSNQPQHFGDGTRLSIL.

In its sample, this clonotype was seen a few times. The chain recombines TRBV7-6 with TRBJ2-1; 7 nucleotides agree with TRBD2. This CDR3 spans 16 amino acids. Unmatched junction bases numbered 10, after V lost 2 bases and J lost 6 bases. Germline V lookup: CDR1 SGHVS, CDR2 FNYEAQ. The CDR3: CASSLKMGRGSNEQFF. The CDR3 nucleotides are TGTGCCAGCAGCTTAAAAATGGGGCGGGGGTCCAATGAGCAGTTCTTC.

This clonotype was seen many times. The rearrangement links TRBV7-6 to TRBJ1-2, with 9 positions matching TRBD1. This CDR3 contains 16 residues. CDR1 is SGHVS, CDR2 FNYEAQ, per germline. After removal of 2 bases from V and 3 bases from J, the junction contained 7 bases not matched to a gene. CDR3 protein: CASSLISGTGYYGYTF. DNA for the CDR3: TGTGCCAGCAGCTTAATCTCTGGGACAGGGTACTATGGCTACACCTTC.

This clonotype showed up just a few times. The chain employs TRBV6-1 and TRBJ2-4; TRBD1 matches 7 bases. V lost 8 bases and J lost 0; bases outside the gene matches: 4. The CDR3 is made up of 14 amino acids. Germline V gene sequence: CDR1 MNHNS, CDR2 SASEGT. This CDR3 reads CASQDRLAKNIQYF. CDR3 bases: TGTGCCAGCCAGGACAGGCTAGCCAAAAACATTCAGTACTTC.

The chain joins TRBV7-9 to TRBJ2-5; 16 positions match TRBD2. The junction had 3 bases not matched to a gene; V was cut back by 6 bases and J by 2 bases. The length of the CDR3 is 16 residues. Germline CDR1 and CDR2: SEHNR and FQNEAQ (reference sequence). Written as DNA, the CDR3 is TGTGCCAGCAGGGGACTAGCGGGGGGGACACAAGAGACCCAGTACTTC. This codes for CASRGLAGGTQETQYF.

The rearrangement links TRBV27 to TRBJ1-2; no clear D. CDR1 and CDR2 from the germline V gene are MNHEY and SMNVEV (reference sequence). Deletions cut 3 bases from V and 1 base from J, with 6 bases between. This CDR3 region has 13 residues. In DNA, the CDR3 is TGTGCCAGCAGTTTTATCAGTAACTATGGCTACACCTTC. Amino acid sequence: CASSFISNYGYTF.

This clonotype occurred a few times. The gene calls are TRBV6-6 and TRBJ2-1; the D is unclear. V lost 10 bases and J lost 9, with 16 bases in between. CDR1 and CDR2 from the germline V gene are MNHNY and SVGAGI (reference sequence). This CDR3 has 12 residues. In DNA, the CDR3 is TGTGCCATCAATTTGGCTACCGGTGAGCAGTTCTTC. This translates into CAINLATGEQFF.

The chain combines TRBV6-2 or TRBV6-3 with TRBJ2-7; 8 positions agree with TRBD2. V lost 5 bases to trimming and J lost 3 bases; unmatched junction nucleotides: 9. This CDR3 has 15 residues. The germline V gene has CDR1 MNHEY and CDR2 SVGEGT. The CDR3 loop reads CASSLTSGVYYEQYF. As DNA, the CDR3 is TGTGCCAGCAGTCTAACTAGCGGAGTGTACTACGAGCAGTACTTC.

The sample holds a few counts of this clonotype. The CDR3 DNA reads TGTGCCAGCAGTTACCCTTCACGGGGGAGCACTGAAGCTTTCTTT. Its translation: CASSYPSRGSTEAFF. This chain links TRBV6-2 or TRBV6-3 with TRBJ1-1, with D possibly being TRBD1 (5 bases). This CDR3 is 15 amino acids long. Trimming shortened V by 2 bases and J by 4 bases, and 14 bases separated the two germline ends. Germline V gives CDR1 MNHEY, CDR2 SVGEGT.

This clonotype was detected ten times or more. This rearrangement joins TRBV11-2 to TRBJ2-5, with D tentatively TRBD1 or TRBD2 (7 bases each). Germline CDR1 is SGHAT and CDR2 is FQNNGV. The CDR3 sequence is 16 residues long. V was shortened by 7 bases and J by 5 bases, with 23 bases between the two germline ends. The CDR3 DNA is TGTGCCAGCACTCCAGGGGGGGGGCCTTTCCACGAGACCCAGTACTTC. Protein product: CASTPGGGPFHETQYF.

This clonotype has more than one count but fewer than ten. Its ends do not fully match the called genes, so a read error is possible. The V call is TRBV14, the J call TRBJ1-1, with D possibly being TRBD1 (5 bases). Per germline, CDR1 SGHDN and CDR2 FVKESK. The CDR3 contains 15 residues. CDR3 DNA sequence: TGTGCCAGCAGCCAGGGACCGTTATTGAAAACTGAAGCTTTCTTT. This sequence encodes CASSQGPLLKTEAFF. Together with reference TRBV14 and TRBJ1-1, the CDR3 gives the full variable domain: EAGVTQFPSHSVIEKGQTVTLRCDPISGHDNLYWYRRVMGKEIKFLLHFVKESKQDESGMPNNRFLAERTGGTYSTLKVQPAELEDSGVYFCASSQGPLLKTEAFFGQGTRLTVV.

A note on this clonotype: One end of the junction fails to match germline, which may point to a read error. The rearrangement joins TRBV27 to TRBJ2-3; D is ambiguous. CDR3 length equals 13 residues. CDR1 MNHEY and CDR2 SMNVEV come from the germline V gene (reference sequence). CDR3 coding DNA: TGTGCCAACAGTTTTGGAAGCACAGATACGCAGTATTTT. This gives the protein CANSFGSTDTQYF.

This chain joins TRBV7-4 and TRBJ1-4; the D gene is possibly TRBD1 (6 bases). This CDR3 is 12 amino acids long. Trimming left V 3 bases short and J 16 bases short, with 15 bases between. Germline V gene data show CDR1 as SGHVT and CDR2 as SQSDAQ. This CDR3 is CASSLDSPIPFF. In nucleotides, the CDR3 is TGTGCCAGCAGCTTGGACAGCCCTATTCCGTTTTTT. Supplemented by reference TRBV7-4 and TRBJ1-4, the full variable domain reads GAGVSQSPRYKVAKRGRDVALRCDSISGHVTLYWYRQTLGQGSEVLTYSQSDAQRDKSGRPSGRFSAERPERSVSTLKIQRTEQGDSAVYLCASSLDSPIPFFGSGTQLSVL.

The chain uses TRBV4-1 and TRBJ2-1, with D unresolved. The V end lost 0 bases, the J end lost 5 bases, and 11 bases lay between the germline ends. Germline V gene lookup returns CDR1 MGHRA and CDR2 YSYEKL. The CDR3 spans 15 residues. The CDR3: CASSQETNRHNEQFF. CDR3 in DNA: TGCGCCAGCAGCCAAGAAACTAACCGCCACAATGAGCAGTTCTTC.

The chain uses TRBV6-5 and TRBJ2-5; D perhaps matches TRBD2 (5 bases). From germline, CDR1 is MNHEY and CDR2 SVGAGI. V was trimmed by 4 bases and J by 4 bases, leaving 13 bases between them. This CDR3 has 14 amino acids. The CDR3 reads CASSSWNRGETQYF. The DNA for the CDR3 is TGTGCCAGCAGTTCGTGGAACCGGGGAGAGACCCAGTACTTC.

The chain is built from TRBV20-1 and TRBJ2-1; maybe TRBD1 (5 bases). Trimming took 0 bases from V and 4 from J, leaving 10 bases between them. Per germline, CDR1 DFQATT and CDR2 SNEGSKA (reference sequence). The CDR3 is 14 amino acids. CDR3 amino acids: CSARDPQGYNEQFF. Here the CDR3 DNA reads TGCAGTGCTAGAGATCCCCAGGGTTACAATGAGCAGTTCTTC.

J is TRBJ1-6 and V is TRBV6-5, with TRBD1 as a possible D gene (5 bases). The CDR3 extends over 13 amino acids. Trimming took 0 bases from V and 14 from J, leaving 11 bases between them. Germline-derived CDR1 and CDR2 are MNHEY and SVGAGI. The CDR3 region is CASSYSGEASLHF. CDR3 bases: TGTGCCAGCAGTTACTCGGGGGAGGCGTCCCTCCACTTT.

In its sample, this clonotype was seen many times. The V and J genes are TRBV12-3 or TRBV12-4 and TRBJ1-2; 7 bases line up with TRBD1. The CDR3 is made up of 17 amino acids. V trimming: 3 bases; J trimming: 0 bases; junction bases outside the gene matches: 10. CDR3: CASSFPGQTSANYGYTF. CDR3 in DNA: TGTGCCAGCAGTTTTCCGGGACAGACCTCCGCTAACTATGGCTACACCTTC.

This clonotype occurred a few times. The chain couples TRBV4-1 to TRBJ2-1; perhaps TRBD1 as D (5 bases). The CDR3 sequence is 18 residues long. V shed 3 bases and J shed 1 base, with 19 bases lying between them. Germline V gene data show CDR1 as MGHRA and CDR2 as YSYEKL. DNA of the CDR3: TGCGCCAGCAGCCATCCTATAAGGCCCAAGGGGTCCTACAATGAGCAGTTCTTC. It yields the protein CASSHPIRPKGSYNEQFF.

This clonotype was detected a few times. The V and J genes are TRBV4-1 and TRBJ1-1, with D uncertain. This CDR3 region has 14 residues. Germline CDR1 reads MGHRA; CDR2 reads YSYEKL. Trimming left V 2 bases short and J 8 bases short, with 15 bases between. CDR3 nucleotides: TGCGCCAGCAGCCAACCTTTGGGCGCGATCGAAGCTTTCTTT. It yields the protein CASSQPLGAIEAFF.

The chain carries TRBV7-9 and TRBJ1-5, with D possibly matching TRBD1 (5 bases). Trimming removed 4 bases at V and 1 base at J, with 14 bases between. The germline V gene encodes CDR1 SEHNR and CDR2 FQNEAQ (reference sequence). This CDR3 spans 16 amino acids. CDR3 bases: TGTGCCAGCAGCTCGCCGGCTGAGGGGAGCAATCAGCCCCAGCATTTT. This sequence encodes CASSSPAEGSNQPQHF.

The V and J genes are TRBV7-6 and TRBJ2-1; TRBD2 aligns across 7 bases. The J segment lost 3 bases and the V segment lost 6 bases, leaving 5 bases of the junction unmatched. The CDR3 is made up of 14 amino acids. Per germline, CDR1 SGHVS and CDR2 FNYEAQ. CDR3 in DNA: TGTGCCAGCAGGCCGCCTAGCGGCTACAATGAGCAGTTCTTC. This translates into CASRPPSGYNEQFF.

Points on this clonotype: A single base separates this from a much larger clone, so it may be a read error. It is likely a read error, because the conserved phenylalanine at the end of the CDR3 is missing. The V and J genes are TRBV7-3 and TRBJ2-7, with D tentatively TRBD1 (6 bases). Looked up from germline, CDR1 is SGHTA and CDR2 is FQGTGA. Between the trimmed V and J ends, which lost 3 bases and 1 base, there was a span of 13 bases. The CDR3 sequence is 15 residues long. The CDR3 sequence is CASSFPDSPSYEQYA. For the CDR3, the DNA is TGTGCCAGCAGCTTTCCGGACAGTCCGTCCTACGAGCAGTACGCC.

This clonotype was observed at least ten times. The chain links TRBV7-9 to TRBJ2-3; 9 nucleotides agree with TRBD1. From germline, CDR1 is SEHNR and CDR2 FQNEAQ (reference sequence). The length of the CDR3 is 15 residues. The junction had 6 bases not matched to a gene; V was cut back by 5 bases and J by 3 bases. The CDR3 here is CASSLRDRATDTQYF. In DNA, the CDR3 is TGTGCCAGCAGCCTACGGGACAGGGCGACAGATACGCAGTATTTT.

The gene calls are TRBV4-1 and TRBJ2-5; 10 nucleotides align to TRBD2. J was trimmed by 2 bases and V by 1 base; bases with no gene match: 4. Germline loops: CDR1 MGHRA, CDR2 YSYEKL. This CDR3 comprises 16 residues. In nucleotides, the CDR3 is TGCGCCAGCAGCCAAGGGGCAGCGGGGGGGCAAGAGACCCAGTACTTC. Protein: CASSQGAAGGQETQYF.

There are a few counts of this clonotype. The gene calls are TRBV28 and TRBJ2-3; D assignment may be TRBD1 or TRBD2 (5 bases each). The CDR3 has 15 amino acids. Germline CDR1 reads MDHEN; CDR2 reads SYDVKM. The germline V and J ends were trimmed by 4 bases and 2 bases, with 13 bases remaining between them. Here the CDR3 reads CASSYGAEDTDTQYF. In DNA, the CDR3 is TGTGCCAGCAGTTACGGGGCAGAAGACACAGATACGCAGTATTTT.

This clonotype was counted between two and nine times. The rearrangement uses TRBV15 and TRBJ1-1; weak D call: TRBD1 (6 bases). V lost 8 bases to trimming and J lost 4 bases, with 14 bases between them. Looked up from germline, CDR1 is LNHNV and CDR2 is YYDKDF (reference sequence). The CDR3 contains 13 residues. CDR3 in DNA: TGTGCCACCGAGAGAGGGGGGGGCACTGAAGCTTTCTTT. Translation gives CATERGGGTEAFF.

Points on this clonotype: This sequence may be a read error, since a much larger clone differs from it by one base. The chain joins TRBV13 to TRBJ2-5; D perhaps matches TRBD1 (5 bases). Trimming removed 0 bases from V and 1 base from J, with 6 bases in between. This CDR3 is built from 14 residues. Germline values: CDR1 PRHDT, CDR2 FYEKMQ (reference sequence). This chain's CDR3 is CASSLGDTQETQYF. The CDR3 nucleotides are TGTGCCAGCAGCTTAGGGGACACCCAAGAGACCCAGTACTTC.

This clonotype was detected only a few times. The V call is TRBV27, the J call TRBJ2-1; D is tentatively TRBD1 or TRBD2 (5 bases each). This CDR3 has 16 amino acids. V lost 8 bases and J 4 bases, leaving 21 bases between the germline ends. Germline CDR1 and CDR2: MNHEY and SMNVEV (reference sequence). CDR3 in DNA: TGTGCCAGCTCTCGACTCCTAGGGGACGGTTACAATGAGCAGTTCTTC. It specifies CASSRLLGDGYNEQFF.